Sequencing of this TCR beta chain was carried out in a study of blood T cells in healthy people across ages. A second roughly 6 to 12 cycle PCR used barcoded and J-beta primers. Using its own MiXCR run on the 5' RACE reads, TCRdb lists one record per CDR3 protein. The table shows 760,000 or so distinct CDR3 sequences, with 20% to 25% occurring only once. The CDR3 extends over 14 amino acids. V dropped 5 bases and J dropped 2 bases, with 13 bases sitting between them. This sample was shared with a second study, whose subject was T cells of mothers and their children. That source notes: The TCR beta CDR3 read count exceeded 10 million for each mother and was around 3.1 million for each child.

The chain is built from TRBV12-3 or TRBV12-4 and TRBJ2-7, with a weak D call TRBD1 (6 bases). The source is a boy aged 5 to 17 in good health. The sample taken for sequencing was blood. The CDR3 DNA reads TGTGCCAGCAGTCCCAGGGGTATCACCTACGAGCAGTACTTC. Translating it yields CASSPRGITYEQYF.